Below, one TCR beta chain is given with its context. From germline, CDR1 is DFQATT and CDR2 SNEGSKA (reference sequence). Trimming at V came to 3 bases and at J to 5 bases, leaving 7 bases not matched to a gene. The CDR3 contains 14 residues. This specimen comes from a study of Graves' ophthalmopathy and Graves' hyperthyroidism. Beta-chain TCR CDR3 regions were amplified from RNA transcripts. Investigators did first-round RT-PCR with HTBI primers, then second-round multiplex PCR. Each CDR3 protein is one row after TCRdb ran MiXCR on the multiplex PCR reads. This table has about 700,000 distinct CDR3 sequences, roughly two fifths appearing once.

The chain is built from TRBV20-1 and TRBJ1-1, with TRBD1 matching over 9 bases. The sequence came from an adult man with Graves' ophthalmopathy. The specimen was peripheral blood. The CDR3 here is CSASSRQGGTEAFF. CDR3 in DNA: TGCAGTGCTAGTTCTCGACAGGGGGGGACTGAAGCTTTCTTT.